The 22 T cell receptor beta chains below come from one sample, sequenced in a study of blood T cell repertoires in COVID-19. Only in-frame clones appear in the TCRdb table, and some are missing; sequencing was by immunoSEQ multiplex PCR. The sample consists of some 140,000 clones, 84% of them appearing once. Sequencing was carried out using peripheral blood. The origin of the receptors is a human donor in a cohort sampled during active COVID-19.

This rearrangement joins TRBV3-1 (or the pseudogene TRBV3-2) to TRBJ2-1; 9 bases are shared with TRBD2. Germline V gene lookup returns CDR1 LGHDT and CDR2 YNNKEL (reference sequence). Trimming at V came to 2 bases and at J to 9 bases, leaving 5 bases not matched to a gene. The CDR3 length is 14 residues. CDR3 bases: TGTGCCAGCAGCCAACCGGGACTAGCCGCTGAGCAGTTCTTC. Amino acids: CASSQPGLAAEQFF.

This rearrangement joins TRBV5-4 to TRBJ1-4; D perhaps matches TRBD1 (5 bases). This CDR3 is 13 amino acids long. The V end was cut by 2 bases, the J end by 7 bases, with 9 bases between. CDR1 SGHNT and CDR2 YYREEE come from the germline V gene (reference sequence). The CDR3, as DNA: TGTGCCAGCAGCTTATGGGGGGGTGAAAAACTGTTTTTT. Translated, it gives CASSLWGGEKLFF. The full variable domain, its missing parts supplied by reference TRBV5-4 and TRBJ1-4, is ETGVTQSPTHLIKTRGQQVTLRCSSQSGHNTVSWYQQALGQGPQFIFQYYREEENGRGNFPPRFSGLQFPNYSSELNVNALELDDSALYLCASSLWGGEKLFFGSGTQLSVL.

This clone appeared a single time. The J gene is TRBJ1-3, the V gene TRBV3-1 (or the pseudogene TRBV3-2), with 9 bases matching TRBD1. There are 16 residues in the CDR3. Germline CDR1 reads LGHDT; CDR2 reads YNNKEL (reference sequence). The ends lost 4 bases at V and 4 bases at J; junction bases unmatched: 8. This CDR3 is CASSLVTGGRGNTIYF. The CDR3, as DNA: TGTGCCAGCAGCCTAGTGACAGGGGGGAGAGGAAACACCATATATTTT.

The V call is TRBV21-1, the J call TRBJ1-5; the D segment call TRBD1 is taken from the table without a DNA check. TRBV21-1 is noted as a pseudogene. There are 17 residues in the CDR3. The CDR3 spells CASRVSGGAYSNQPQHF. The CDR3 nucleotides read TGTGCCAGCAGAGTTTCAGGGGGCGCATATAGCAATCAGCCCCAGCATTTT.

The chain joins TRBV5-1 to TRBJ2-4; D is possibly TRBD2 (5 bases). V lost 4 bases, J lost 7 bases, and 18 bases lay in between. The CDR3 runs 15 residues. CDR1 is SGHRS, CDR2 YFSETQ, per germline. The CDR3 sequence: CASSQEMRDRNIQYF. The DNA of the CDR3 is TGCGCCAGCAGCCAAGAGATGAGGGATCGGAACATTCAGTACTTC.

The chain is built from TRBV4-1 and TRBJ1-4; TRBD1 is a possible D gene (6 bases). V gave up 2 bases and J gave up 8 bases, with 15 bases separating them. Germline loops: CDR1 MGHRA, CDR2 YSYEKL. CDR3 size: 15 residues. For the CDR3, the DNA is TGCGCCAGCAGCCAACCGGGGGGCGCAAACGAAAAACTGTTTTTT. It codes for CASSQPGGANEKLFF.

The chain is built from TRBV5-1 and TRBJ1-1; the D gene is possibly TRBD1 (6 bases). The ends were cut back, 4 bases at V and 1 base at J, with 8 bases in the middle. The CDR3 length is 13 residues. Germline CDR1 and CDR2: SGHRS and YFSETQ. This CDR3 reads CASSPGQNTEAFF. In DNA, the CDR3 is TGCGCCAGCAGCCCGGGACAGAACACTGAAGCTTTCTTT.

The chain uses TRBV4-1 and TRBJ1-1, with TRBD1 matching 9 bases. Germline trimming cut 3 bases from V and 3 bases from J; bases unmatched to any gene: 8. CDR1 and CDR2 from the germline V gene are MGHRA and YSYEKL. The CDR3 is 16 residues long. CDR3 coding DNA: TGCGCCAGCAGCCACTCGGACAGGGGTATAGACACTGAAGCTTTCTTT. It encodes CASSHSDRGIDTEAFF.

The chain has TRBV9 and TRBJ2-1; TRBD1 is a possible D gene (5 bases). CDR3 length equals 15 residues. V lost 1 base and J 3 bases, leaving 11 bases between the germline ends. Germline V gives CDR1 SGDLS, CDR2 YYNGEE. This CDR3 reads CASSVNGALYNEQFF. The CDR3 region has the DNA TGTGCCAGCAGCGTAAATGGGGCTCTCTACAATGAGCAGTTCTTC.

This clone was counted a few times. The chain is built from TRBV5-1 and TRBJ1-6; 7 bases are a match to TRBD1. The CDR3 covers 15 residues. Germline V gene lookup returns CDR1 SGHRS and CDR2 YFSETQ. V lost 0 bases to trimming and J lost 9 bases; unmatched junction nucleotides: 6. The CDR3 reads CASSLVGDSSSPLHF. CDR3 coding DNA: TGCGCCAGCAGCTTGGTTGGGGACAGTAGTTCACCCCTCCACTTT.

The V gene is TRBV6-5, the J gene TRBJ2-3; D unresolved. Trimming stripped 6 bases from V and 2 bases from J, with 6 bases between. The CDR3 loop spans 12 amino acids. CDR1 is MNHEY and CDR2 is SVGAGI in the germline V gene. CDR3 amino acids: CASSTNTDTQYF. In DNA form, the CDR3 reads TGTGCCAGCAGCACAAACACAGATACGCAGTATTTT.

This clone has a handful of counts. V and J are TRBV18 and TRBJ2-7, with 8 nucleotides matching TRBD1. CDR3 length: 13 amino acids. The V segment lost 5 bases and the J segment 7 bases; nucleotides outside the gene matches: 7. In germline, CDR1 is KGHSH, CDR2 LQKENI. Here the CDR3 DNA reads TGTGCCAGCTCAGAGGGGACAGGTGGGGAGCAGTACTTC. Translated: CASSEGTGGEQYF.

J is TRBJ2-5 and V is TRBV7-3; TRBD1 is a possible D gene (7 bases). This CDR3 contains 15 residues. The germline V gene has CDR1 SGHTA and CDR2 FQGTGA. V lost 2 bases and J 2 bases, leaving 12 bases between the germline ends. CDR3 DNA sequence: TGTGCCAGCAGCTTAGCGGGACAGAGGCAAGAGACCCAGTACTTC. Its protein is CASSLAGQRQETQYF. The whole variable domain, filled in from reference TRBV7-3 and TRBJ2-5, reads GAGVSQTPSNKVTEKGKYVELRCDPISGHTALYWYRQSLGQGPEFLIYFQGTGAADDSGLPNDRFFAVRPEGSVSTLKIQRTERGDSAVYLCASSLAGQRQETQYFGPGTRLLVL.

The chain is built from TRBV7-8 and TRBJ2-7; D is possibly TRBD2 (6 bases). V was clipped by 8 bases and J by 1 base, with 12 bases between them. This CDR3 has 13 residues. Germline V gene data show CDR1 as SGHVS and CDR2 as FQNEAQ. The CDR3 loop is CASRRGGSYEQYF. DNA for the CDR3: TGTGCCAGCCGGAGGGGTGGTTCCTACGAGCAGTACTTC.

The CDR3 region has the DNA TGTGCCAGCAGCCAAGATGCGGGGGTCTCCTACGAGCAGTACTTC. This sequence encodes CASSQDAGVSYEQYF. The V gene is TRBV4-2, the J gene TRBJ2-7, with 7 bases that match TRBD2. Germline CDR1 LGHNA, CDR2 YNFKEQ. Unmatched junction bases numbered 2, after V lost 0 bases and J lost 0 bases. The CDR3 loop spans 15 amino acids.

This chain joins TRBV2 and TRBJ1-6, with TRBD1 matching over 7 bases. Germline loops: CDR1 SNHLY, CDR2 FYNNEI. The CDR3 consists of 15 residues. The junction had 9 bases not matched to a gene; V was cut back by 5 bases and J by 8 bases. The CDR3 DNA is TGTGCCAGCAGTCAGACAGGGCCAGCGGATTCACCCCTCCACTTT. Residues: CASSQTGPADSPLHF.

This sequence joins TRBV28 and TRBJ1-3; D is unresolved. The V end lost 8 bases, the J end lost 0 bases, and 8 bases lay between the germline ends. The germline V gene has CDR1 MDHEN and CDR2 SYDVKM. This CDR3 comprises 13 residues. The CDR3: CASLSDSGNTIYF. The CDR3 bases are TGTGCCAGCCTATCCGACTCTGGAAACACCATATATTTT.

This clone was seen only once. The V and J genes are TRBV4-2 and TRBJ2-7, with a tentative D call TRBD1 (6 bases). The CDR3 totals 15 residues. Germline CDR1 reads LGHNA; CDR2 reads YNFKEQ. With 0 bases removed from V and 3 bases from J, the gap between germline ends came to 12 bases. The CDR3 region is CASSQDTGHFYEQYF. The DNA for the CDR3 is TGTGCCAGCAGCCAAGATACGGGACACTTCTACGAGCAGTACTTC.

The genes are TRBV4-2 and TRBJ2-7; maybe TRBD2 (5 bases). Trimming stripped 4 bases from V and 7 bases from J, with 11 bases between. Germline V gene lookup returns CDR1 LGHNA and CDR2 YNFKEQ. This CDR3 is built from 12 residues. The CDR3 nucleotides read TGTGCCAGCAGCCGCGGAACGGGGGAGCAGTACTTC. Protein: CASSRGTGEQYF.

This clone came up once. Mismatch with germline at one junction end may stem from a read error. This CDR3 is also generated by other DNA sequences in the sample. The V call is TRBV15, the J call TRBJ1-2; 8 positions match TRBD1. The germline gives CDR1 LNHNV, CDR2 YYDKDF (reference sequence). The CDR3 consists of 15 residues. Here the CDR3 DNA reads TGTGCCACTAGCAGAGTTAGACAGGGGTTCGATGGCTACACCTTC. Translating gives CATSRVRQGFDGYTF. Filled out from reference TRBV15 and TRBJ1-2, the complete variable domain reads DAMVIQNPRYQVTQFGKPVTLSCSQTLNHNVMYWYQQKSSQAPKLLFHYYDKDFNNEADTPDNFQSRRPNTSFCFLDIRSPGLGDTAMYLCATSRVRQGFDGYTFGSGTRLTVV.

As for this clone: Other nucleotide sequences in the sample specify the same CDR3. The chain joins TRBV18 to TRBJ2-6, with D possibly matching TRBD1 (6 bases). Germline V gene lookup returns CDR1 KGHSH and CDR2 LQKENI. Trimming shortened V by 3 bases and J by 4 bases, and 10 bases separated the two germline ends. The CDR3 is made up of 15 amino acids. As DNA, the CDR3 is TGTGCCAGCTCACCCACAGGGTCCGGGGCCAACGTCCTGACTTTC. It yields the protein CASSPTGSGANVLTF.

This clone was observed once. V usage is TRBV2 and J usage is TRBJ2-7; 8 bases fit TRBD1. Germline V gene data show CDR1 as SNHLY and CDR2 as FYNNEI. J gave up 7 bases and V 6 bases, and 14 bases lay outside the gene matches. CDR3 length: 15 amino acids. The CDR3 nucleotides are TGTGCCAGCAGCGACTCCGGGACAGGCTTGTGGGAGCAGTACTTC. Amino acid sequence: CASSDSGTGLWEQYF.